This is a list of T cell receptor beta chains from one sample in a study of blood T cell repertoires in COVID-19. The assay was immunoSEQ multiplex PCR, and TCRdb's table has in-frame clones only and misses some. The data show roughly 99,000 clones, approximately 81% seen once. The sample taken for sequencing was peripheral blood. The receptor set was obtained from a human donor in a cohort sampled during active COVID-19. Each CDR3 is given with its conserved first and last residue. A D gene is named only where the DNA matches it firmly. The size field is filled for only some rows; it gives once, few, many or a size class.

>.|16|TRBV4-1|.|TRBJ1-2
TGCGCCAGCAGCCAAGATGGGGGCAGTCGGTTCGGGGGCTACACCTTC
CASSQDGGSRFGGYTF
>.|15|TRBV28|TRBD2|TRBJ2-7
TGTGCCAGCAGTCGTGGACTAGCGGGAATCTACGAGCAGTACTTC
CASSRGLAGIYEQYF
>few|15|TRBV7-3|TRBD1|TRBJ2-1
TGTGCCAGCAGCTTCGACAGGGCGGCCTACAATGAGCAGTTCTTC
CASSFDRAAYNEQFF
>.|13|TRBV10-3|.|TRBJ1-1
TGTGCCATCAGTGAAGAAAGAGTCACTGAAGCTTTCTTT
CAISEERVTEAFF
>.|15|TRBV7-9|.|TRBJ2-5
TGTGCCAGCAGCGGAGGGGGCGGATTCCAAGAGACCCAGTACTTC
CASSGGGGFQETQYF
>.|14|TRBV7-3|.|TRBJ2-2
TGTGCCAGCAGCTTGGGACTTCAGGGCGGGGAGCTGTTTTTT
CASSLGLQGGELFF
>.|13|TRBV4-1|.|TRBJ2-4
TGCGCCAGCTGGGGTTGGGAGGATGACATTCAGTACTTC
CASWGWEDDIQYF
>few|13|TRBV29-1|TRBD2|TRBJ2-5
TGCAGCGACATCCGAGCGGGAGCGGAGACCCAGTACTTC
CSDIRAGAETQYF
>.|14|TRBV2|.|TRBJ1-5
TGTGCCAGCAGTGAAGCGCAGGGAAGTCAGCCCCAGCATTTT
CASSEAQGSQPQHF
>.|14|TRBV4-3|TRBD1|TRBJ1-2
TGCGCCAGCAGCCCCGACAGGGCGGGGTATGGCTACACCTTC
CASSPDRAGYGYTF
>.|17|TRBV18|.|TRBJ1-1
TGTGCCAGCTCACCACCGGGGGGGCAGAGAACGAACACTGAAGCTTTCTTT
CASSPPGGQRTNTEAFF
>.|16|TRBV19|.|TRBJ2-1
TGTGCCAGTATGGGGGCGGGAGCCCCCCTCTACAATGAGCAGTTCTTC
CASMGAGAPLYNEQFF
>.|18|TRBV5-1|TRBD2|TRBJ2-7
TGCGCCAGCAGCAGAGTCCCGGGACTAGCGGGAGCACCTAGAGAGCAGTACTTC
CASSRVPGLAGAPREQYF
>.|17|TRBV27|TRBD2|TRBJ2-7
TGTGCCAGCTCATTCTTGGGGACTAGCGGGAGCTCCTACGAGCAGTACTTC
CASSFLGTSGSSYEQYF
>.|16|TRBV15|.|TRBJ2-1
TGTGCCACCAGCAGGGAACTAGCTCTCATTACCAATGAGCAGTTCTTC
CATSRELALITNEQFF
>.|15|TRBV3-1/TRBV3-2|TRBD1|TRBJ1-5
TGTGCCAGCAGCCAAGATCTAACAGGGGTTCAGCCCCAGCATTTT
CASSQDLTGVQPQHF
>once|14|TRBV28|.|TRBJ1-3
TGTGCCAGCAGTACTCTAAACTCTGGAAACACCATATATTTT
CASSTLNSGNTIYF
>.|14|TRBV18|.|TRBJ1-1
TGTGCCAGCTCACCGGCATCTAGAAACACTGAAGCTTTCTTT
CASSPASRNTEAFF
>.|15|TRBV2|TRBD1|TRBJ1-5
TGTGCCAGCCGGGACAGGGCCGGGAGCAATCAGCCCCAGCATTTT
CASRDRAGSNQPQHF
>few|16|TRBV6-6|.|TRBJ1-1
TGTGCCAGCAGTTACCCGCCTTCGACGAGGGTTACTGAAGCTTTCTTT
CASSYPPSTRVTEAFF
>.|18|TRBV6-4|TRBD2|TRBJ2-3
TGTGCCAGCAGTCCCATTTACGAGCGGGGGTACAGCACAGATACGCAGTATTTT
CASSPIYERGYSTDTQYF
>.|15|TRBV4-3|.|TRBJ1-3
TGCGCCAGCAGCCCCAGGGCCGGCCCGGGAAACACCATATATTTT
CASSPRAGPGNTIYF
>.|15|TRBV19|TRBD1|TRBJ1-1
TGTGCCAGTAGGCCCGGACAGGGGGCGAAGGCTGAAGCTTTCTTT
CASRPGQGAKAEAFF
>once|16|TRBV7-2|TRBD2|TRBJ2-7
TGTGCCAGCAGCCCTACAGGACTAGCGGGAAGGTACGAGCAGTACTTC
CASSPTGLAGRYEQYF
>.|15|TRBV28|TRBD1|TRBJ1-5
TGTGCCAGCAGTCCTCAACAGGGGAGCAATCAGCCCCAGCATTTT
CASSPQQGSNQPQHF
>once|13|TRBV12-3/TRBV12-4|.|TRBJ1-1
TGTGCCAGCAGTTTGGCGGTAGACACTGAAGCTTTCTTT
CASSLAVDTEAFF
>.|15|TRBV11-2|TRBD1|TRBJ2-7
TGTGCCAGCAGCTTTGGGGGGACAGGGGCCAACGAGCAGTACTTC
CASSFGGTGANEQYF
>.|11|TRBV10-3|.|TRBJ2-1
TGTGCCATCAGTCTGGGGGGTGAGCAGTTCTTC
CAISLGGEQFF
>.|13|TRBV4-3|TRBD1|TRBJ2-5
TGCGCCAGCAGCCAGAAGACAGGGGTGACCCAGTACTTC
CASSQKTGVTQYF
>.|16|TRBV18|.|TRBJ2-2
TGTGCCAGCTCACCCAACCCGCAGACGAACACCGGGGAGCTGTTTTTT
CASSPNPQTNTGELFF
>few|15|TRBV6-5|TRBD1|TRBJ1-6
TGTGCCAGCAGTTACCTCACCAGGGGGAATTCACCCCTCCACTTT
CASSYLTRGNSPLHF
>.|20|TRBV27|TRBD2|TRBJ2-2
TGTGCCAGCAGTTTAACGGTTGTGGGACTAGCGGCCCTGAACACCGGGGAGCTGTTTTTT
CASSLTVVGLAALNTGELFF
>.|18|TRBV19|TRBD2|TRBJ2-2
TGTGCCAGTAGTATTCTGGGTAGCGGGCGGCCGAACACCGGGGAGCTGTTTTTT
CASSILGSGRPNTGELFF
>once|15|TRBV4-3|TRBD2|TRBJ2-7
TGCGCCAGCAGCCAAGGTGTTACTAGCGGCTACGAGCAGTACTTC
CASSQGVTSGYEQYF
>.|15|TRBV10-3|.|TRBJ1-5
TGTGCCATCAGTGAGTCGGCAGATAGCAATCAGCCCCAGCATTTT
CAISESADSNQPQHF
>.|13|TRBV12-3/TRBV12-4|TRBD2|TRBJ2-1
TGTGCCAGCACACCTAGCGGGAGGAGGGAGCAGTTCTTC
CASTPSGRREQFF
>.|10|TRBV20-1|.|TRBJ2-1
TGCAGTGCTAAAGCAGGGGAGCAGTTCTTC
CSAKAGEQFF
>.|16|TRBV19|.|TRBJ1-6
TGTGCCAGTAGTACTTGGCGAGCAGGCGGGGATTCACCCCTCCACTTT
CASSTWRAGGDSPLHF
>once|15|TRBV5-1|.|TRBJ1-4
TGCGCCAGCAGCTTGGATGGGCTTAACAATGAAAAACTGTTTTTT
CASSLDGLNNEKLFF
>once|15|TRBV28|TRBD2|TRBJ2-5
TGTGCCAGCAGGAGTAGCGGGAGGGCCGAGGAGACCCAGTACTTC
CASRSSGRAEETQYF
>.|13|TRBV30|.|TRBJ2-7
TGTGCCTGGAGTGAGGGACAAGCTTACGAGCAGTACTTC
CAWSEGQAYEQYF
>few|15|TRBV7-9|.|TRBJ1-1
TGTGCCAGCAGCCCCCCCGTGGGAGGTCGGGCTGAAGCTTTCTTT
CASSPPVGGRAEAFF
>.|16|TRBV7-2|TRBD2|TRBJ2-3
TGTGCCAGCAGCTTAAAAGCGGGAGTGGGGACAGATACGCAGTATTTT
CASSLKAGVGTDTQYF
>.|14|TRBV2|TRBD2|TRBJ2-2
TGTGCCAGCAGTGACGGACTAGCAACCGGGGAGCTGTTTTTT
CASSDGLATGELFF
>.|16|TRBV18|TRBD1|TRBJ1-6
TGTGCCAGCTCAACGACAGGGAGCTCCTATAATTCACCCCTCCACTTT
CASSTTGSSYNSPLHF